The source of this T cell receptor (beta chain) is a study of beta chain features in type 1 diabetes. Study as a whole: There was similarity between patients and healthy donors in age, gender and cell yields. General observations from the study: Possible PCR preference for shorter templates applied equally to patients and controls. Type 1 diabetes patients had fewer VDJ junction insertions and more deletions.

Details on this clone: Antigen specificity is unknown.

With V trimmed by 7 bases and J by 1 base, 10 bases remained unmatched. Germline CDR1 MNHNY, CDR2 SVGAGI (reference sequence). This CDR3 spans 15 amino acids. cDNA synthesis used the whole RNA isolate, giving expressed TCRB sequences. Profiled with immunoSEQ multiplex PCR; TCRdb holds only in-frame clones, not every one. This sample has 330,000 or so clones; about 20% occur once, and the top ten carry approximately 0.046%. Around 120 mL of blood, on average, came from one heparinised draw per donor. The rearrangement links TRBV6-6 to TRBJ2-7; 7 bases agree with TRBD2. The sample taken for sequencing was naive CD4+ T cells from blood. The sequence was obtained from a woman in her late teens or twenties in good health. The CDR3 DNA reads as TGTGCCAGCACTACATGGGCTAGCGGATCCTACGAGCAGTACTTC. It codes for CASTTWASGSYEQYF.